This passage covers 32 T cell receptor beta chains from one sample sequenced in a study of CD8+CD57+ T cells in acquired aplastic anemia. Genomic DNA acted as the template from which TCR beta VDJ combination and CDR3 sequence profiling were carried out. TCRdb re-called the reads with MiXCR, one entry per CDR3 protein. The sample shows more than 250,000 distinct CDR3 sequences, around 82% of them seen only once. Patients selected for sequencing had displayed CD8+CD57+ cell expansion by flow cytometry. Input material: sorted CD4+, CD8+, or CD8+CD57+ T cells (not recorded which) from PBMCs. The receptor set was obtained from a human donor with aplastic anemia.

The J gene is TRBJ2-7, the V gene TRBV19; maybe TRBD2 (6 bases). CDR3 length: 16 amino acids. Germline assignment: CDR1 LNHDA and CDR2 SQIVND (reference sequence). The CDR3 loop reads CASSIASEGNFSEQFV. CDR3 bases: TGTGCCAGTAGTATAGCTAGCGAGGGGAATTTCAGTGAGCAGTTCGTC.

The count of this clonotype is one. This chain links TRBV7-9 with TRBJ1-2; a possible D gene is TRBD1 (5 bases). This CDR3 region has 15 residues. Germline CDR1 SEHNR, CDR2 FQNEAQ (reference sequence). The germline V and J ends were trimmed by 4 bases and 6 bases, with 18 bases remaining between them. Here the CDR3 DNA reads TGTGCCAGCAGCTCAGCGGGACTCCCCAACGATGGCTACACCTTC. It codes for CASSSAGLPNDGYTF. The variable domain in full, completed from reference TRBV7-9 and TRBJ1-2, reads DTGVSQNPRHKITKRGQNVTFRCDPISEHNRLYWYRQTLGQGPEFLTYFQNEAQLEKSRLLSDRFSAERPKGSFSTLEIQRTEQGDSAMYLCASSSAGLPNDGYTFGSGTRLTVV.

The chain is built from TRBV7-3 and TRBJ2-3; TRBD1 matches 9 bases. The CDR3 runs 16 residues. Trimming removed 5 bases from V and 9 bases from J; junction bases left unmatched: 15. From germline, CDR1 is SGHTA and CDR2 FQGTGA. CDR3 residues: CASSPWTGDEAYTQYF. In nucleotides, the CDR3 is TGTGCCAGCAGCCCCTGGACAGGGGATGAAGCTTACACGCAGTATTTT.

The J gene is TRBJ2-7, the V gene TRBV9; no firm D call. The length of the CDR3 is 18 residues. V lost 1 base, J lost 2 bases, and 22 bases lay in between. CDR1 SGDLS and CDR2 YYNGEE come from the germline V gene. The CDR3 reads CASSVRSDTKYFAYEQYV. CDR3 DNA: TGTGCCAGCAGCGTACGGTCAGATACGAAGTATTTTGCCTACGAGCAGTACGTC.

With regard to this clonotype: Mismatch with germline at one junction end may stem from a read error. DNA of the CDR3: TGTGCCACCGGCAACGGCGGCGCAGATAAGCAGTATTTT. Translated: CATGNGGADKQYF. The rearrangement uses TRBV15 and TRBJ2-3; no definite D call. The germline V gene has CDR1 LNHNV and CDR2 YYDKDF (reference sequence). This CDR3 contains 13 residues.

This clonotype has a handful of counts. V is TRBV25-1 and J is TRBJ2-3, with D perhaps TRBD2 (6 bases). This CDR3 has 15 amino acids. CDR1 and CDR2 from the germline V gene are MGHDK and SYGVNS. Trimming took 6 bases from V and 1 from J, leaving 14 bases between them. The CDR3 sequence: CASRGIWEGTDTQYF. The CDR3 coding sequence is TGTGCCAGCAGGGGTATCTGGGAGGGCACAGATACGCAGTATTTT.

Details on this clonotype: A read error may explain this, as a much larger clone is one base away. V and J are TRBV9 and TRBJ2-3; no firm D call. The germline V gene has CDR1 SGDLS and CDR2 YYNGEE. The CDR3 has 14 residues. As DNA, the CDR3 is TGTGCCAGCAGCGCCGCCAGCGCCTCCTATAATTCACATTTT. Amino acid sequence: CASSAASASYNSHF.

V gene TRBV7-8 combines with J gene TRBJ2-7, with a possible D match to TRBD1 (7 bases). Germline V gene sequence: CDR1 SGHVS, CDR2 FQNEAQ. The CDR3 is 14 amino acids. The CDR3 region is CASSFDPGGTAHSV. CDR3 nucleotides: TGTGCCAGCAGCTTTGATCCAGGGGGGACAGCCCATTCCGTC.

V is TRBV5-6 and J is TRBJ2-7; 7 bases agree with TRBD2. This CDR3 spans 14 amino acids. Germline CDR1 reads SGHDT; CDR2 reads YYEEEE. The V gene end was trimmed by 0 bases and the J gene end by 5 bases; junction bases not matched to a gene: 5. CDR3 nucleotide sequence: TGTGCCAGCAGCTTGGGGGAGGGAGGGGACGAGCAGTACTTC. Residues: CASSLGEGGDEQYF.

With respect to this clonotype: Because the CDR3 is missing its conserved closing phenylalanine or tryptophan, this is likely a read error. It is unclear where the CDR3 begins or ends on the DNA, so no DNA is shown, and the CDR3 is as TCRdb lists it. The chain links TRBV7-9 to TRBJ2-3; the D call of TRBD1 is as the table states it, not checked on the DNA. The V gene's germline CDR1 is SEHNR and CDR2 FQNEAQ (reference sequence). The CDR3 totals 13 residues, both ends included. The CDR3 region is CAGSPGQRLNEQY.

The sample holds a few counts of this clonotype. The junction does not match germline at one end; this may be a read error. V is TRBV7-9 and J is TRBJ2-4; TRBD1 or TRBD2 may be the D gene (6 bases each). The CDR3 is 16 amino acids. Germline CDR1 SEHNR, CDR2 FQNEAQ (reference sequence). The CDR3 is CASSLPVFRGVDIRYF. Here the CDR3 DNA reads TGTGCCAGCAGCCTACCGGTTTTTAGGGGGGTTGACATTCGGTACTTC.

CDR3 sequence reads: CASSLSGGGQDEAEQYF. The CDR3 DNA reads TGTGCCAGCAGCTTATCAGGGGGGGGGCAAGATGAAGCCGAGCAGTACTTC. The V and J genes are TRBV7-3 and TRBJ2-7; D possibly uses TRBD1 or TRBD2 (7 bases each). The V and J ends lost 2 bases and 6 bases respectively, with 23 bases between them. Germline V gene lookup returns CDR1 SGHTA and CDR2 FQGTGA. CDR3 length: 17 amino acids.

In the case of this clonotype: One end of the junction varies from germline; a read error may be responsible. The chain recombines TRBV7-9 with TRBJ2-5; the D is unclear. The germline V gene encodes CDR1 SEHNR and CDR2 FQNEAQ (reference sequence). CDR3 length: 14 residues. The CDR3 region is CASSDLESQETQYF. CDR3 coding DNA: TGTGCCAGCAGCGATTTAGAGAGTCAAGAGACGCAGTACTTC.

On this clonotype: One junction end does not reproduce the germline sequence, and a read error may be involved. The gene calls are TRBV9 and TRBJ2-3, with 9 positions matching TRBD1. CDR3 length equals 14 residues. Germline V gene sequence: CDR1 SGDLS, CDR2 YYNGEE. The CDR3 reads CASSLAQGQGSTYF. CDR3 DNA: TGCGCCAGCAGCTTGGCCCAGGGACAGGGTTCGACTTATTTT.

To note about this clonotype: At one boundary the junction diverges from the germline segment, which might be a read error. The chain uses TRBV7-9 and TRBJ1-1; possibly TRBD1 for D (5 bases). Germline assignment: CDR1 SEHNR and CDR2 FQNEAQ (reference sequence). The CDR3 length is 15 residues. CDR3 region: CASSLDLTELTEGFF. The CDR3 bases are TGTGCCAGCAGCTTAGATCTGACAGAGCTCACTGAAGGTTTCTTT.

The genes are TRBV10-3 and TRBJ2-5; D is perhaps TRBD1 (6 bases). The V end lost 2 bases, the J end lost 5 bases, and 15 bases lay between the germline ends. CDR3 length: 15 amino acids. Per the germline V gene, CDR1 is ENHRY and CDR2 is SYGVKD. This chain's CDR3 is CAISEIDRHLETQYF. The CDR3, as DNA: TGTGCCATCAGTGAGATCGACAGGCATTTGGAGACCCAGTACTTC.

V is TRBV7-8 and J is TRBJ2-7; D is possibly TRBD1 (7 bases). CDR1 is SGHVS and CDR2 is FQNEAQ in the germline V gene. The CDR3 is made up of 15 amino acids. Trimming left V 4 bases short and J 8 bases short, with 21 bases between. The CDR3 is CASSSTAGGPSQQYV. The CDR3 nucleotides read TGTGCCAGCAGCTCAACGGCAGGGGGGCCCTCCCAGCAGTACGTC.

The chain combines TRBV2 with TRBJ1-3; D uncertain. V lost 3 bases and J 0 bases, leaving 9 bases between the germline ends. The CDR3 is 15 residues long. The V gene's germline CDR1 is SNHLY and CDR2 FYNNEI. CDR3 DNA sequence: TGTGCCAGCAGTGACTCTGGAAGCTCTGGAAACACCATATATTTT. This codes for CASSDSGSSGNTIYF.

The table lists this clonotype with a count of one. This sequence joins TRBV7-8 and TRBJ1-1; 7 nucleotides match TRBD1. This CDR3 is built from 15 residues. The V segment lost 1 base and the J segment 12 bases; nucleotides outside the gene matches: 14. CDR1 SGHVS and CDR2 FQNEAQ come from the germline V gene. CDR3 amino acids: CASSLDPDGTAVSFF. The CDR3 DNA follows: TGTGCCAGCAGCTTAGATCCAGACGGGACAGCTGTTTCTTTCTTT.

The J gene is TRBJ1-2, the V gene TRBV7-2; D possibly corresponds to TRBD1 (6 bases). The CDR3 extends over 14 amino acids. The germline CDR1 and CDR2 sequences are SGHTA and FQGNSA. V was cut by 1 base and J by 7 bases, with 13 bases left in between. The CDR3 loop reads CASSLDRATTGYTF. The CDR3 coding sequence is TGTGCCAGCAGCTTAGACAGGGCAACGACTGGCTACACCTTC.

With regard to this clonotype: The junction and the germline gene differ at one end; a read error may be behind it. V usage is TRBV7-8 and J usage is TRBJ2-1, with TRBD2 as a possible D gene (5 bases). The CDR3 is made up of 14 amino acids. CDR1 and CDR2 (germline): SGHVS, FQNEAQ. The CDR3, as DNA: TGTGCCAGCAGCATAGCGAGAGGTCCAGGTACGCAGTTCTTC. It specifies CASSIARGPGTQFF. The full variable domain, completed using reference TRBV7-8 and TRBJ2-1, is GAGVSQSPRYKVAKRGQDVALRCDPISGHVSLFWYQQALGQGPEFLTYFQNEAQLDKSGLPSDRFFAERPEGSVSTLKIQRTQQEDSAVYLCASSIARGPGTQFFGPGTRLTVL.

This clonotype was seen just once. One end of the junction fails to match germline, which may point to a read error. V usage is TRBV2 and J usage is TRBJ2-1; either TRBD1 or TRBD2 may supply D (6 bases each). The CDR3 sequence is 13 residues long. CDR1 and CDR2 (germline): SNHLY, FYNNEI. This chain's CDR3 is CASRHGGTETQSF. In DNA, the CDR3 is TGTGCCAGCAGACACGGGGGCACGGAAACGCAGTCCTTC.

This chain uses TRBV25-1 with TRBJ2-3, with TRBD2 matching 11 bases. Germline V gene data show CDR1 as MGHDK and CDR2 as SYGVNS. The CDR3 loop spans 15 amino acids. Trimming at V came to 6 bases and at J to 7 bases, leaving 9 bases not matched to a gene. CDR3: CASRGSGGALHTQYF. The CDR3 bases are TGTGCCAGCAGGGGTAGCGGGGGGGCCCTCCATACGCAGTATTTT.

This chain joins TRBV7-2 and TRBJ1-2; TRBD1 matches 10 bases. The CDR3 has 16 residues. Germline V gives CDR1 SGHTA, CDR2 FQGNSA. Losses at the gene ends were 5 bases for V and 11 bases for J; bases not matched to a gene: 17. CDR3 in amino acids: CASSEGGTGVNTEYTF. The CDR3 bases are TGTGCCAGCAGCGAAGGGGGGACAGGGGTGAACACTGAATACACCTTC.

Of note for this clonotype: Its ends do not fully match the called genes, so a read error is possible. The chain has TRBV24-1 and TRBJ2-5; perhaps TRBD2 as D (5 bases). The CDR3 runs 14 residues. Germline CDR1 is KGHDR and CDR2 is SFDVKD. In DNA form, the CDR3 reads TGTGCCACCAGTGATATGAGACACGGGGAGACCCAGCTCTTC. Encoded protein: CATSDMRHGETQLF.

About this clonotype: The junction departs from the called germline gene at one end, perhaps through a read error. The chain is built from TRBV7-6 and TRBJ2-3; D is unclear. Germline V gene data show CDR1 as SGHVS and CDR2 as FNYEAQ. The CDR3 extends over 14 amino acids. The CDR3 here is CASSLAAYNDPHHF. CDR3 bases: TGTGCCAGCAGCTTGGCGGCCTATAATGATCCCCACCACTTT.

This clonotype appeared a few times. A junction boundary mismatches the germline segment, possibly from a read error. V usage is TRBV19 and J usage is TRBJ2-1; the match to TRBD2 covers 7 bases. Germline-derived CDR1 and CDR2 are LNHDA and SQIVND (reference sequence). The CDR3 extends over 15 amino acids. The CDR3 sequence is CASNIASGACDEQFF. The CDR3 coding sequence is TGTGCCAGTAATATAGCTAGCGGAGCCTGCGATGAGCAGTTCTTC.

As for this clonotype: The junction shows a germline mismatch at one end, possibly a read error. The chain combines TRBV7-3 with TRBJ2-1, with D maybe TRBD1 (5 bases). Germline V gene data show CDR1 as SGHTA and CDR2 as FQGTGA. The CDR3 loop spans 13 amino acids. CDR3 region: CASRKQANAVEHF. The CDR3 bases are TGTGCCAGCAGAAAACAGGCCAACGCCGTGGAACACTTC.

This clonotype has a handful of counts. This chain connects TRBV2 to TRBJ2-1, with D tentatively TRBD1 (5 bases). The CDR3 is 12 residues long. V lost 3 bases and J 8 bases, leaving 8 bases between the germline ends. CDR1 is SNHLY and CDR2 is FYNNEI in the germline V gene. In nucleotides, the CDR3 is TGTGCCAGCAGTGATACAGGCGATGAGCAGTTCTTC. Its protein product is CASSDTGDEQFF. The full variable domain, its missing parts supplied by reference TRBV2 and TRBJ2-1, is EPEVTQTPSHQVTQMGQEVILRCVPISNHLYFYWYRQILGQKVEFLVSFYNNEISEKSEIFDDQFSVERPDGSNFTLKIRSTKLEDSAMYFCASSDTGDEQFFGPGTRLTVL.

The chain couples TRBV7-8 to TRBJ1-2; D unresolved. The V gene's germline CDR1 is SGHVS and CDR2 FQNEAQ. The CDR3 runs 16 residues. Trimming left V 3 bases short and J 10 bases short, with 24 bases between. In nucleotides, the CDR3 is TGTGCCAGCAGCTTTCATCCAGACGGGATAGCACTTTCCTACACCTTC. Amino acids: CASSFHPDGIALSYTF.

A note on this clonotype: The CDR3 does not close with the conserved phenylalanine or tryptophan, likely indicating a read error. The limits of the CDR3 on the DNA are not certain, so only TCRdb's listed CDR3 is given. This chain's CDR3 is CASSFAGRTKEYQ. The chain uses TRBV7-8 and TRBJ2-3; the table gives TRBD1 as D, unverified against the DNA. Germline CDR1 reads SGHVS; CDR2 reads FQNEAQ. The CDR3 is 13 residues long, ends included.

This clonotype was recorded only once. The final CDR3 position lacks the conserved phenylalanine or tryptophan, pointing to a likely read error. This sequence joins TRBV9 and TRBJ2-3; D tentatively reads TRBD1 or TRBD2 (6 bases each). The germline V gene has CDR1 SGDLS and CDR2 YYNGEE. The CDR3 is 13 residues long. The V end lost 7 bases, the J end lost 10 bases, and 19 bases lay between the germline ends. The CDR3 is CASGDGGKEPQYV. CDR3 nucleotide sequence: TGTGCCAGCGGGGACGGGGGCAAAGAACCGCAGTATGTT.